Listed below are T cell receptor beta chains from one sample, sequenced in a study of neoadjuvant anti-PD-1 for oral cavity cancer. The assay was immunoSEQ multiplex PCR, and TCRdb's table has in-frame clones only and misses some. The sample has some 16,000 clones; around 69% are singletons. The input for sequencing was PBMCs, taken before nivolumab (anti-PD-1) treatment. These receptors originate from a person aged 35-80 years with oral cavity squamous cell carcinoma. CDR3s include the opening cysteine and the closing phenylalanine or tryptophan. The order of the fields is V gene, clone size, J gene, D gene, CDR3 protein, CDR3 DNA. The D gene is left open where the match is weak. The size of a clone is reported for some rows only, either as once, few or many, or as a class for expanded clones.

V: TRBV2
size: few
J: TRBJ2-2
D: -
CDR3: CASRPPSAGELFF
DNA: TGTGCCAGCAGGCCCCCTAGCGCCGGGGAGCTGTTTTTT

V: TRBV9
size: -
J: TRBJ2-1
D: TRBD2
CDR3: CASSPGTRGINEQFF
DNA: TGTGCCAGCAGCCCCGGGACTAGAGGAATAAATGAGCAGTTCTTC

V: TRBV2
size: few
J: TRBJ1-5
D: TRBD1
CDR3: CASSDDREIRNQPQHF
DNA: TGTGCCAGCAGTGATGACAGGGAGATCCGCAATCAGCCCCAGCATTTT

V: TRBV6-5
size: -
J: TRBJ1-6
D: -
CDR3: CASGRSLSSPLHF
DNA: TGTGCCAGCGGTCGCTCTCTGAGTTCACCCCTCCACTTT

V: TRBV7-2
size: few
J: TRBJ2-7
D: -
CDR3: CASSQRESSDEQYF
DNA: TGTGCCAGCAGCCAAAGGGAATCGAGCGACGAGCAGTACTTC

V: TRBV5-1
size: -
J: TRBJ2-7
D: TRBD1
CDR3: CASSLGGSTGHNEQYF
DNA: TGCGCCAGCAGCTTGGGCGGCTCGACAGGGCACAACGAGCAGTACTTC

V: TRBV7-9
size: few
J: TRBJ1-2
D: -
CDR3: CASSLEGGVYTF
DNA: TGTGCCAGCAGCTTAGAAGGGGGTGTCTACACCTTC

V: TRBV5-1
size: -
J: TRBJ1-5
D: -
CDR3: CASSLEPRQANQPQHF
DNA: TGCGCCAGCAGCTTGGAGCCCCGACAGGCCAATCAGCCCCAGCATTTT

V: TRBV30
size: few
J: TRBJ1-1
D: -
CDR3: CAWSAGGGTEAFF
DNA: TGTGCCTGGAGTGCCGGGGGGGGAACTGAAGCTTTCTTT

V: TRBV5-1
size: -
J: TRBJ2-3
D: TRBD2
CDR3: CASSLQLAGGIDTQYF
DNA: TGCGCCAGCAGCCTTCAACTAGCGGGAGGGATAGATACGCAGTATTTT

V: TRBV11-2
size: once
J: TRBJ2-3
D: TRBD1
CDR3: CASSFDRAGNTDTQYF
DNA: TGTGCCAGCAGCTTCGACAGGGCTGGGAACACAGATACGCAGTATTTT

V: TRBV11-2
size: -
J: TRBJ2-2
D: -
CDR3: CASSPVLTGELFF
DNA: TGTGCCAGCAGCCCCGTATTAACCGGGGAGCTGTTTTTT

V: TRBV4-1
size: -
J: TRBJ2-7
D: -
CDR3: CASSLYPLDEQYF
DNA: TGCGCCAGCAGCCTCTATCCTCTCGACGAGCAGTACTTC

V: TRBV5-1
size: -
J: TRBJ2-1
D: -
CDR3: CASSLDGDGDEQFF
DNA: TGCGCCAGCAGCTTGGACGGGGATGGGGATGAGCAGTTCTTC

V: TRBV9
size: -
J: TRBJ2-3
D: -
CDR3: CASSVAPVNTQYF
DNA: TGTGCCAGCAGCGTAGCTCCCGTAAATACGCAGTATTTT

V: TRBV7-3
size: -
J: TRBJ2-5
D: TRBD1
CDR3: CASSPYGPRQGETQYF
DNA: TGTGCCAGCAGCCCATACGGACCCAGACAGGGGGAGACCCAGTACTTC

V: TRBV9
size: -
J: TRBJ2-7
D: -
CDR3: CASSPRDSAYEQYF
DNA: TGTGCCAGCAGCCCCCGGGACTCAGCCTACGAGCAGTACTTC

V: TRBV9
size: -
J: TRBJ2-7
D: -
CDR3: CASNRIDSYEQYF
DNA: TGTGCCAGCAACCGAATCGACAGCTACGAGCAGTACTTC

V: TRBV19
size: -
J: TRBJ2-1
D: TRBD2
CDR3: CASRLAGVRYNEQFF
DNA: TGTGCCAGTCGACTAGCGGGAGTCCGATACAATGAGCAGTTCTTC

V: TRBV9
size: -
J: TRBJ1-1
D: -
CDR3: CASSVAGEGTEAFF
DNA: TGTGCCAGCAGCGTAGCCGGAGAGGGCACTGAAGCTTTCTTT

V: TRBV6-5
size: -
J: TRBJ2-5
D: TRBD2
CDR3: CASSYGASGGETQYF
DNA: TGTGCCAGCAGTTACGGGGCTAGCGGGGGGGAGACCCAGTACTTC

V: TRBV6-5
size: -
J: TRBJ2-1
D: -
CDR3: CASSSVSSSYNEQFF
DNA: TGTGCCAGCAGTTCGGTATCGAGCTCCTACAATGAGCAGTTCTTC

V: TRBV4-1
size: once
J: TRBJ2-3
D: -
CDR3: CASSQGPVGTDTQYF
DNA: TGCGCCAGCAGCCAAGGCCCCGTGGGCACAGATACGCAGTATTTT

V: TRBV6-5
size: -
J: TRBJ2-2
D: TRBD1
CDR3: CASSRTGSGELFF
DNA: TGTGCCAGCAGCCGGACAGGGTCCGGGGAGCTGTTTTTT

V: TRBV7-9
size: -
J: TRBJ1-1
D: -
CDR3: CASSLARYAMNTEAFF
DNA: TGTGCCAGCAGCTTAGCTAGGTACGCAATGAACACTGAAGCTTTCTTT

V: TRBV29-1
size: -
J: TRBJ1-1
D: -
CDR3: CSVEWQNTEAFF
DNA: TGCAGCGTTGAGTGGCAGAACACTGAAGCTTTCTTT

V: TRBV6-1
size: few
J: TRBJ1-5
D: -
CDR3: CASSDGQPQHF
DNA: TGTGCCAGCAGTGACGGTCAGCCCCAGCATTTT

V: TRBV19
size: once
J: TRBJ1-5
D: -
CDR3: CASSPPLGNQPQHF
DNA: TGTGCCAGTAGCCCCCCGCTGGGCAATCAGCCCCAGCATTTT

V: TRBV6-5
size: few
J: TRBJ1-2
D: TRBD1
CDR3: CASSYSTGGNGYTF
DNA: TGTGCCAGCAGTTATTCGACAGGGGGCAATGGCTACACCTTC